The 18 T cell receptor beta chains below were found in one sample sequenced in a study of T cell responses to AZD1222 COVID-19 vaccine. Libraries were prepared by immunoSEQ multiplex PCR; TCRdb keeps only in-frame clonotypes and omits some of them. The table has under 150,000 clones, 82% seen once. Sequences were derived from peripheral blood, sampled on day 0 of MenACWY control vaccination. These receptors all stem from an adult in good health.

This rearrangement joins TRBV2 to TRBJ2-7; possible D gene TRBD1, 5 bases. Germline V gene sequence: CDR1 SNHLY, CDR2 FYNNEI. The V end lost 4 bases, the J end lost 6 bases, and 13 bases lay between the germline ends. CDR3 length: 13 residues. This CDR3 is CASSVGTGAEQYF. CDR3 in DNA: TGTGCCAGCAGTGTCGGTACAGGAGCCGAGCAGTACTTC.

The gene calls are TRBV6-5 and TRBJ2-1; 7 nucleotides line up with TRBD2. The trim removed 2 bases at V and 12 bases at J, leaving 1 base unmatched. The CDR3 is 11 amino acids. Per the germline V gene, CDR1 is MNHEY and CDR2 is SVGAGI. The CDR3 spells CASSYGGVQFF. Written as DNA, the CDR3 is TGTGCCAGCAGTTACGGGGGGGTGCAGTTCTTC.

The V and J genes are TRBV28 and TRBJ2-1; TRBD1 is a possible D gene (6 bases). V lost 6 bases, J lost 8 bases, and 20 bases lay in between. CDR3 length equals 15 residues. Germline lookup yields CDR1 MDHEN and CDR2 SYDVKM. This CDR3 is CASRERDRLSHEQFF. Written as DNA, the CDR3 is TGTGCCAGCAGGGAGAGAGACAGGTTGAGCCATGAGCAGTTCTTC. Looking up the rest from reference TRBV28 and TRBJ2-1 gives the full variable domain: DVKVTQSSRYLVKRTGEKVFLECVQDMDHENMFWYRQDPGLGLRLIYFSYDVKMKEKGDIPEGYSVSREKKERFSLILESASTNQTSMYLCASRERDRLSHEQFFGPGTRLTVL.

The rearrangement links TRBV21-1 to TRBJ2-2; the table's D gene call, TRBD1, was not cross checked with the DNA. TRBV21-1 is a pseudogene locus. The CDR3 totals 21 residues. CDR3 coding DNA: TGTGCCAGCAGCAGGGGTGTGACAGGCCAATTCTCTCTTGCGAACACCGGGGAGCTGTTTTTT. Translated: CASSRGVTGQFSLANTGELFF.

The chain couples TRBV5-6 to TRBJ1-1; TRBD1 agrees at 8 bases. The CDR3 runs to 13 residues. Germline lookup yields CDR1 SGHDT and CDR2 YYEEEE. The junction had 3 bases not matched to a gene; V was cut back by 4 bases and J by 4 bases. The DNA for the CDR3 is TGTGCCAGCAGCCTGACAGGGGTCACTGAAGCTTTCTTT. Protein: CASSLTGVTEAFF.

The chain uses TRBV24-1 and TRBJ2-5; D might be TRBD2 (7 bases). The V end was cut by 1 base, the J end by 2 bases, with 13 bases between. The CDR3 runs 16 residues. Per germline, CDR1 KGHDR and CDR2 SFDVKD. The CDR3 spells CATSDFRGGSQETQYF. The CDR3 coding sequence is TGTGCCACCAGTGATTTTAGGGGGGGGTCACAAGAGACCCAGTACTTC.

The V and J genes are TRBV3-1 (or the pseudogene TRBV3-2) and TRBJ2-1; TRBD2 matches 7 bases. The CDR3 spans 14 residues. The ends lost 4 bases at V and 6 bases at J; junction bases unmatched: 6. CDR1 LGHDT and CDR2 YNNKEL come from the germline V gene (reference sequence). The CDR3 DNA is TGTGCCAGCAGCCCCGGGGGGTTAGCCAATGAGCAGTTCTTC. It specifies CASSPGGLANEQFF.

This clone was counted once. The genes are TRBV3-1 (or the pseudogene TRBV3-2) and TRBJ2-7, with 11 bases aligning to TRBD2. The CDR3 is 16 amino acids. Trimming at V came to 5 bases and at J to 1 base, leaving 7 bases not matched to a gene. CDR1 LGHDT and CDR2 YNNKEL come from the germline V gene (reference sequence). The CDR3 sequence: CASSFLAGGSSYEQYF. The CDR3 nucleotides are TGTGCCAGCAGCTTCCTAGCGGGGGGCTCGTCCTACGAGCAGTACTTC.

The chain recombines TRBV3-1 (or the pseudogene TRBV3-2) with TRBJ1-2, with D possibly being TRBD1 (6 bases). This CDR3 region has 15 residues. V was trimmed by 1 base and J by 4 bases, leaving 13 bases between them. The germline V gene has CDR1 LGHDT and CDR2 YNNKEL (reference sequence). CDR3 region: CASSQGRGFGYGYTF. The CDR3 nucleotides read TGTGCCAGCAGCCAAGGTAGGGGGTTTGGCTATGGCTACACCTTC.

The rearrangement uses TRBV9 and TRBJ2-3; tentative D call: TRBD2 (8 bases). Trimming shortened V by 4 bases and J by 2 bases, and 14 bases separated the two germline ends. CDR1 is SGDLS, CDR2 YYNGEE, per germline. The length of the CDR3 is 15 residues. The CDR3 sequence: CASSSREGATDTQYF. CDR3 nucleotides: TGTGCCAGCAGCTCCCGGGAGGGGGCCACAGATACGCAGTATTTT.

The rearrangement uses TRBV14 and TRBJ2-1; D is possibly TRBD1 or TRBD2 (5 bases each). Trimming left V 2 bases short and J 0 bases short, with 8 bases between. The CDR3 runs 15 residues. CDR1 SGHDN and CDR2 FVKESK come from the germline V gene. CDR3 in DNA: TGTGCCAGCAGCCAAACGGGGCGCTCCTACAATGAGCAGTTCTTC. This translates into CASSQTGRSYNEQFF.

The rearrangement uses TRBV11-2 and TRBJ2-7; TRBD1 matches 7 bases. V shed 5 bases, J shed 3 bases, and the junction held 7 bases outside the gene matches. This CDR3 has 14 amino acids. From germline, CDR1 is SGHAT and CDR2 FQNNGV. CDR3 nucleotide sequence: TGTGCCAGCAGCGTCGACAGGGTGAGCTACGAGCAGTACGTC. Its translation: CASSVDRVSYEQYV.

This clone appeared a single time. V usage is TRBV7-9 and J usage is TRBJ1-1; D not resolved. The germline V gene encodes CDR1 SEHNR and CDR2 FQNEAQ (reference sequence). V was trimmed by 1 base and J by 3 bases, leaving 12 bases between them. The CDR3 covers 15 residues. The chain's CDR3 is CASSLVFERDTEAFF. The CDR3 DNA reads as TGTGCCAGCAGCTTAGTATTCGAACGAGACACTGAAGCTTTCTTT.

In DNA form, the CDR3 reads TGCGCCAGCAGCTTGGGGCAGGGGGCAAGTGGCTACACCTTC. This sequence encodes CASSLGQGASGYTF. V and J are TRBV5-1 and TRBJ1-2; 8 bases fit TRBD1. The V gene's germline CDR1 is SGHRS and CDR2 YFSETQ. V shed 0 bases, J shed 7 bases, and the junction held 5 bases outside the gene matches. The CDR3 extends over 14 amino acids.

V and J are TRBV7-3 and TRBJ2-3; a possible D gene is TRBD1 (6 bases). CDR3 length: 14 residues. The V gene's germline CDR1 is SGHTA and CDR2 FQGTGA. Deletions cut 5 bases from V and 5 bases from J, with 14 bases between. The CDR3 DNA follows: TGTGCCAGCAGCCCAGGGTCCAGGGGAGATACGCAGTATTTT. It codes for CASSPGSRGDTQYF. The complete variable domain, with remaining parts taken from reference TRBV7-3 and TRBJ2-3, reads GAGVSQTPSNKVTEKGKYVELRCDPISGHTALYWYRQSLGQGPEFLIYFQGTGAADDSGLPNDRFFAVRPEGSVSTLKIQRTERGDSAVYLCASSPGSRGDTQYFGPGTRLTVL.

The chain carries TRBV5-6 and TRBJ2-7, with D maybe TRBD2 (5 bases). Deletions cut 4 bases from V and 2 bases from J, with 16 bases between. CDR1 is SGHDT and CDR2 is YYEEEE in the germline V gene. CDR3 length: 15 amino acids. CDR3 nucleotides: TGTGCCAGCAGCCGTCTAGCTAGCCAGGCCTACGAGCAGTACGTC. Translated: CASSRLASQAYEQYV.

This clone was seen a single time. This rearrangement joins TRBV25-1 to TRBJ2-2; perhaps TRBD2 as D (5 bases). Germline CDR1 reads MGHDK; CDR2 reads SYGVNS. The V end was cut by 4 bases, the J end by 8 bases, with 17 bases between. This CDR3 spans 15 amino acids. CDR3 coding DNA: TGTGCCAGCAGTGGACCCGGGTCTTTAGCGGGGGAGCTGTTTTTT. This gives the protein CASSGPGSLAGELFF.

To note about this clone: Other DNA sequences in the sample encode the same CDR3. CDR3 protein: CASSPQYSNQPQHF. The CDR3 DNA is TGTGCCAGCAGTCCACAGTATAGCAATCAGCCCCAGCATTTT. The V call is TRBV2, the J call TRBJ1-5; D not resolved. CDR1 SNHLY and CDR2 FYNNEI come from the germline V gene. V was cut by 5 bases and J by 0 bases, with 8 bases left in between. The CDR3 has 14 residues. Supplemented by reference TRBV2 and TRBJ1-5, the full variable domain reads EPEVTQTPSHQVTQMGQEVILRCVPISNHLYFYWYRQILGQKVEFLVSFYNNEISEKSEIFDDQFSVERPDGSNFTLKIRSTKLEDSAMYFCASSPQYSNQPQHFGDGTRLSIL.